This T cell receptor beta chain was captured by sequencing in a study of cytomegalovirus exposure and HLA in healthy donors. Study observations and caveats: Cytomegalovirus status was reportedly diagnosed by the classifier with high sensitivity and specificity.

V was shortened by 2 bases and J by 0 bases, with 10 bases between the two germline ends. The CDR3 loop spans 15 amino acids. Looked up from germline, CDR1 is SGHAT and CDR2 is FQNNGV. Turning to this clone: Its cognate antigen is unknown.

Clones were sequenced by immunoSEQ multiplex PCR, and TCRdb holds only the in-frame ones, with some missing. The sample lists tens of thousands of clones; roughly 95% were seen once. The chain carries TRBV11-2 and TRBJ1-2; D is ambiguous. The sample was PBMCs. The source of this sequence is a man in his late teens or twenties in good health and CMV-seropositive. Here the CDR3 reads CASSLLGRANYGYTF. The CDR3 DNA sequence: TGTGCCAGCAGCTTATTGGGCCGAGCTAACTATGGCTACACCTTC.